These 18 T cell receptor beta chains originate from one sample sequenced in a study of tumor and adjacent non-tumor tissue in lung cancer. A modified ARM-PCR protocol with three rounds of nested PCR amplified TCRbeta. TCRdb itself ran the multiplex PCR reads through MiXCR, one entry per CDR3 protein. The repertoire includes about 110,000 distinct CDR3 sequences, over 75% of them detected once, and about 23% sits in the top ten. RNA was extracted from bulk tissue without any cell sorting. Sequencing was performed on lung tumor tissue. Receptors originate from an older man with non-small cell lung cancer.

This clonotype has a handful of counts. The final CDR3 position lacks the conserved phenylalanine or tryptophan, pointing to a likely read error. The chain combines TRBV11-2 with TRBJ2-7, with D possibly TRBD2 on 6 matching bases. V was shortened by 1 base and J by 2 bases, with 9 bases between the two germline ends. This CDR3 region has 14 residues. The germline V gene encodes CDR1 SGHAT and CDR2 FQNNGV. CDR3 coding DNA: TGTGCCAGCAGCTTAGTCGCGGGGACCTACGAGCAGTACTCC. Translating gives CASSLVAGTYEQYS.

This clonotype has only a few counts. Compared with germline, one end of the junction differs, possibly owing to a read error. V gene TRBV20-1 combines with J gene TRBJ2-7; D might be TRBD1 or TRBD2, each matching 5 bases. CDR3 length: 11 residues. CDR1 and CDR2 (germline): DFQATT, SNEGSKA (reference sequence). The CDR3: CSTTGAVEHYF. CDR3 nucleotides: TGCAGTACTACCGGGGCAGTCGAGCACTACTTC.

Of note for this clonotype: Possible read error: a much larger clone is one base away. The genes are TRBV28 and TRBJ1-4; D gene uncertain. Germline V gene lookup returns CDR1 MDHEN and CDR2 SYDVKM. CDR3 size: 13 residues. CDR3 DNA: TGTCCCAGCAACCGGGTTTATAATGAAAAACTGTTTTTT. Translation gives CPSNRVYNEKLFF.

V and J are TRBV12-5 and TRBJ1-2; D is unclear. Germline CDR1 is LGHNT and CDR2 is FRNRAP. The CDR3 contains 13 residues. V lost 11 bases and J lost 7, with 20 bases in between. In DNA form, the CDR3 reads TGTGCTGGTAGCCGCACTGACAAGAGTGGCTACACCTTC. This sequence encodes CAGSRTDKSGYTF.

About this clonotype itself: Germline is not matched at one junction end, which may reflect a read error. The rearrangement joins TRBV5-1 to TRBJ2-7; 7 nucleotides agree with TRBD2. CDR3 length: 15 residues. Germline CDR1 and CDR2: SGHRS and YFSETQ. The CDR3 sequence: CASSLVVGGGYVQYF. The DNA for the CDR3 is TGCGCCAGCAGCTTGGTTGTGGGGGGGGGATACGTGCAGTACTTC.

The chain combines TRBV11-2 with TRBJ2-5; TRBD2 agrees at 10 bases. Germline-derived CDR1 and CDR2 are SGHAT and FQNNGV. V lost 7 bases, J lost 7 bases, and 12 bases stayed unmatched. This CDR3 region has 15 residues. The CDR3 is CASNISPWTSGTQYF. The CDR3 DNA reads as TGTGCCAGCAACATCAGCCCCTGGACTAGCGGGACCCAGTACTTC.

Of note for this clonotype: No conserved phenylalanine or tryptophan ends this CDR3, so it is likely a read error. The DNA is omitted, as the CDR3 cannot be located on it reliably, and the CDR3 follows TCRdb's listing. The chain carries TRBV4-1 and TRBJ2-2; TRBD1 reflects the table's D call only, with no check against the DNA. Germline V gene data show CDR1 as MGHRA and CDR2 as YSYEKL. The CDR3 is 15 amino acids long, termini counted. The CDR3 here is CASSLGQGGTGEPFV.

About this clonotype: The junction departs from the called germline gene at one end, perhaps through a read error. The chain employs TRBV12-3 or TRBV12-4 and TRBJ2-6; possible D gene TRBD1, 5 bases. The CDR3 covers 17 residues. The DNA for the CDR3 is TGTGCCAGTAGTTTAGAGCCAGGGCTCCCTGGGGCCAACGTCCTGACTTTC. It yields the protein CASSLEPGLPGANVLTF.

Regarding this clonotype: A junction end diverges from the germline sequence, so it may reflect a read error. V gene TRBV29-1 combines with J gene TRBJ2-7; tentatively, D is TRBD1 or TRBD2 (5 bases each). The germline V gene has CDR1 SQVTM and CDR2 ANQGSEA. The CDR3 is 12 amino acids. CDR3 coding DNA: TGCAGCCCCTGGGGGACGAAACCCGAGCAATACTTC. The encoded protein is CSPWGTKPEQYF.

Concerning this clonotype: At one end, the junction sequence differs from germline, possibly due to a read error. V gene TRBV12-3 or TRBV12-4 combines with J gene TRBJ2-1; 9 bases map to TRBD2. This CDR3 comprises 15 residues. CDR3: CVSRPGRSGSNEQFF. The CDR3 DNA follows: TGTGTCAGCAGGCCCGGACGTAGCGGGAGCAATGAGCAGTTCTTC.

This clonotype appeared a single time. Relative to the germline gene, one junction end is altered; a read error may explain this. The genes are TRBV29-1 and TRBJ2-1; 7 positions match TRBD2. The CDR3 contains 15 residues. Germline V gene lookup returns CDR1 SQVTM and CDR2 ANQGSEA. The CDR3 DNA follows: TGCAGCGTTACCCACTGGATAGGGGACTACGATGAGCAGTCCTTC. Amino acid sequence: CSVTHWIGDYDEQSF.

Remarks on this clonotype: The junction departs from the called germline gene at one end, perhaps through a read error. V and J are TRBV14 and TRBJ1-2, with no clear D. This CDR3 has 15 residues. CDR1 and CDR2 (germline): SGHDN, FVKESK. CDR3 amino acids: CVSSIQQTPGDGYTF. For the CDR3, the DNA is TGTGTCAGCAGCATCCAACAGACCCCAGGAGATGGCTACACCTTC.

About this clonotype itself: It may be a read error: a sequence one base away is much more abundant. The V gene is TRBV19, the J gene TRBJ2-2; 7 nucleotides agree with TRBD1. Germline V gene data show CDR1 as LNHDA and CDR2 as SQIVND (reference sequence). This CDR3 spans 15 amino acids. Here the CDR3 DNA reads TGTGTCAGTAGGCTGGGACAGTCTAACACCGGGGAGCTGTTTTTT. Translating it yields CVSRLGQSNTGELFF. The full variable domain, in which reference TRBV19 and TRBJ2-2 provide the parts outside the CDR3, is DGGITQSPKYLFRKEGQNVTLSCEQNLNHDAMYWYRQDPGQGLRLIYYSQIVNDFQKGDIAEGYSVSREKKESFPLTVTSAQKNPTAFYLCVSRLGQSNTGELFFGEGSRLTVL.

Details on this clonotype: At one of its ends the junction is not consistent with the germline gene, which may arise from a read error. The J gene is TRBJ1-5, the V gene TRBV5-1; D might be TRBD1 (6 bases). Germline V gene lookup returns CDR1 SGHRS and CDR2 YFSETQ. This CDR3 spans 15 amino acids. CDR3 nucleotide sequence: TGCGCCAGCAGCTTGGATGGGGGGGGCAATCAGCCCCAGCAATTT. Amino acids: CASSLDGGGNQPQQF.

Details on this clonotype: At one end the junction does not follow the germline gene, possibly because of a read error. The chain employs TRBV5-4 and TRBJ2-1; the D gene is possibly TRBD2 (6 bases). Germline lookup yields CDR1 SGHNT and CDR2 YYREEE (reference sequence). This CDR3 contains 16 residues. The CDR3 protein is CASSLGSWGVYGEQFF. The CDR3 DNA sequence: TGTGCCAGCAGTTTGGGTAGCTGGGGGGTTTATGGTGAGCAATTCTTC.

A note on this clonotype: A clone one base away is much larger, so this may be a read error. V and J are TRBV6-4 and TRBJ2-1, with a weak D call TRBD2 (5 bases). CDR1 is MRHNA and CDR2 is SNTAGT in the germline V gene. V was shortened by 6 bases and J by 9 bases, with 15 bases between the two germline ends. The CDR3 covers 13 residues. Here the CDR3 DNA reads TGTGCCAGCAGCCCTAGCAACTGCGGTGAGCAGTTCTTC. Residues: CASSPSNCGEQFF.

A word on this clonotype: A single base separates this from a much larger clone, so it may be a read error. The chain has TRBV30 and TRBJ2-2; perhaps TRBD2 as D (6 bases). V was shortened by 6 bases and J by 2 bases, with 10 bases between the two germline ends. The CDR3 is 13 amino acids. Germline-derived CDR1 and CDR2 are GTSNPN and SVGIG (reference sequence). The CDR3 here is CACSGSNTGELFF. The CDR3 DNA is TGTGCCTGCTCCGGGAGCAACACCGGGGAGCTGTTTTTT.

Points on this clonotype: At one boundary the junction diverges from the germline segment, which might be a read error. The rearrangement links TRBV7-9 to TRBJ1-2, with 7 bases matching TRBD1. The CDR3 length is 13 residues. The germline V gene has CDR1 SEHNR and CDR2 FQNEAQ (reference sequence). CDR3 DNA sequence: TGTGTCAGCAGCTTGCAGGGGGACTATGGCTACACATTC. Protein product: CVSSLQGDYGYTF.